Listed here is a single T cell receptor beta chain. Its recognized antigen is unknown. Germline and junction disagree at one end, which may indicate a read error. CDR1 is given as SGHTA and CDR2 as FQGNSA, both from the germline V gene. The CDR3, from cysteine to phenylalanine, totals 16 residues. The retained sequence is limited to the CDR3, 48 bases, with the frame set at the first base. The sample's time point, from its label and the paper: persistent/refractory GD, antithyroid drugs over 5 years with positive TRAb. For both TCR sequencing and RNA sequencing, RNA was extracted from PBMCs using TRIzol. Graves' disease was diagnosed according to American Thyroid Association guidelines. Patients for the study were recruited at an endocrinology department in Xi'an, China. Each patient gave about 10 milliliters of peripheral blood, collected in an EDTA anticoagulant tube. Ficoll Paque Plus density gradient separation was used to isolate PBMCs, and no further T cell sorting was done. An Agilent 2100 Bioanalyzer and agarose gel were used to assess RNA quality, and a NanoDrop 2000 was used to measure RNA concentration.

These data come from a study of regulatory T cells in long-lasting Graves disease (dated by TCRdb to the early 2020s). Concerning the study at large: To count as having persistent Graves' disease, a patient had to have received antithyroid drug treatment for over 5 years with TSH receptor autoantibodies remaining persistently positive. Peripheral blood TCR sequencing and RNA sequencing compared persistent Graves' disease patients with newly diagnosed Graves' disease patients. The study was registered as a clinical trial and conducted in China. A total of around 35 samples underwent TCR sequencing: around 13 from persistent and roughly 20 from newly diagnosed Graves' disease patients. Persistent Graves' disease patients in the clinical cohort had taken antithyroid drugs for about 9.7 years on average.

Study-level results and caveats: The authors noted that the small sample size was a limitation that may lower accuracy. Persistent Graves' disease patients showed lower TCR Shannon entropy and fewer highly expanded clones than newly diagnosed patients, suggesting clonal expansion. A larger number of public clonotypes was shared among persistent patients (around 3,000) than among newly diagnosed patients (roughly 930). Sequencing and analysis were restricted to the TCR beta chain. Because the primary lesion, thyroid tissue, could not be accessed, the study looked at peripheral blood alone. TRBV28, TRBJ1-2 and TRBJ2-5 were preferentially used in persistent disease, while TRBV20-1 and TRBJ2-1 were favored in newly diagnosed disease.

The protocol used for the library was multiplex PCR. The run used an Illumina HiSeq 4000. iRepertoire HTBI primers and Arm-PCR amplification of CDR3 regions were used to construct TCR beta libraries. Before sequencing, the PCR products went through gel purification. In the source study's methods: Gene usage analysis of CDR3 amino acid clonotypes relied on the approximately 60 TRBV and 15 or so TRBJ segments identified across samples. COPE and FqMerger were used to merge filtered high-quality paired reads into contigs. BLAST was used to align contigs to the IMGT TRBV, TRBD and TRBJ reference genes, and CDR3 was defined following IMGT. Any clonotype with a frequency above 0.1% was classified as a highly expanded clone. Shannon entropy was used to measure repertoire diversity, and the Gini coefficient was used to measure V-J evenness. Public clonotypes were defined as clonotypes shared by more than one individual. TCRdb handled the public reads itself, with Q25 trimming in fastp and clone calling in MiXCR, and kept productive beta chains. Merged by CDR3 protein, the rows form single entries marked with the most common genes and DNA. TCRdb's processing, not the study's, gives the V and J calls here. In this sample the table shows a few hundred thousand distinct CDR3 sequences, 23% of which occur a single time. The biggest ten clones account for approximately 25% of the sample.

The source of this sequence is a female donor with Graves disease. Here the chain combines TRBV7-2 and TRBJ2-3; the D gene is possibly TRBD2, with 6 bases matching. Sequenced here: peripheral blood mononuclear cells (PBMCs), sampled when the disease was refractory, from a patient treated with antithyroid drugs. The base sequence is TGCGCCAGCAGCCAAGATTTCGAGGGAGGCCCAGATACGCAGTATTTT. It codes for CASSQDFEGGPDTQYF.